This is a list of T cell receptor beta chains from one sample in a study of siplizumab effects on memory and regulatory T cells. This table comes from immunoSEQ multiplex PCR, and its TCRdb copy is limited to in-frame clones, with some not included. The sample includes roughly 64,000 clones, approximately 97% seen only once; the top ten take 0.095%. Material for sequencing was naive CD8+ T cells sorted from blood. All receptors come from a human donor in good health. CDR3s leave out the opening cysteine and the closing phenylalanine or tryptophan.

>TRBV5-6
ASSLGGSQIFNQPQH
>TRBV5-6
ASEAGTGFYEQY
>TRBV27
ASSFPGGELF
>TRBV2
ASSESSVGLNTEAF
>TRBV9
ASSVALAGVNEQF
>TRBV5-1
ASSPEGGQGAHEQY
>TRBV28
ASTDRSEAF
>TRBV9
ASSYSGQGNTEAF
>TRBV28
ASSWDRDNEQY
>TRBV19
ASRKTGADEAF
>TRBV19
ASSTGAGFYEQY
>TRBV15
ASQGRNQETQY
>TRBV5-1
ASSWTTGGTHEQY
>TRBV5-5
ASSSVGGHSYEQY
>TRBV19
ASSWQEGEEQY
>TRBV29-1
SVGGGQSGNTEAF